These 8 T cell receptor beta chains came from one sample sequenced in a study of response to subunit inactivated influenza vaccine. Each CDR3 protein gets one entry after TCRdb re-called the RT-PCR reads with MiXCR. Altogether hundreds of thousands of distinct CDR3 sequences are present, approximately 7.1% being singletons, with the ten largest covering around 13%. The source material was PBMCs from blood, sampled around 25 months after vaccination. These receptors all stem from a man between 45 and 75 years old who received an inactivated influenza vaccine.

J is TRBJ2-5 and V is TRBV12-3 or TRBV12-4; D possibly corresponds to TRBD2 (6 bases). V was shortened by 2 bases and J by 2 bases, with 15 bases between the two germline ends. The CDR3 covers 16 residues. The CDR3 DNA reads TGTGCCAGCAGTTTAAACGTCGGGGGTAGGCAAGAGACCCAGTACTTC. Its translation is CASSLNVGGRQETQYF.

This clonotype was counted many times. The rearrangement uses TRBV6-5 and TRBJ2-7; TRBD2 aligns across 7 bases. V lost 0 bases and J lost 2; bases outside the gene matches: 13. Germline lookup yields CDR1 MNHEY and CDR2 SVGAGI. The CDR3 extends over 18 amino acids. CDR3 sequence reads: CASSYSFWGSSGAYEQYF. In nucleotides, the CDR3 is TGTGCCAGCAGTTACTCTTTCTGGGGCTCTAGCGGTGCCTACGAGCAGTACTTC.

This clonotype was seen many times. V and J are TRBV12-3 or TRBV12-4 and TRBJ2-2, with D perhaps being TRBD1 or TRBD2 (5 bases each). The CDR3 loop spans 13 amino acids. Trimming cost V 6 bases and J 6 bases, with 11 bases left between them. CDR3 sequence (DNA): TGTGCCAGCAGAAAAAGGGGAGCCGGGGAGCTGTTTTTT. Its translation is CASRKRGAGELFF.

The chain links TRBV6-2 or TRBV6-3 to TRBJ2-7; D is tentatively TRBD1 or TRBD2 (5 bases each). Per the germline V gene, CDR1 is MNHEY and CDR2 is SVGEGT. Trimming left V 4 bases short and J 2 bases short, with 12 bases between. This CDR3 contains 14 residues. CDR3 nucleotides: TGTGCCAGCAGTTTCCGGGACGGGCCCTACGAGCAGTACTTC. Translation: CASSFRDGPYEQYF.

The rearrangement joins TRBV12-3 or TRBV12-4 to TRBJ1-2, with 11 bases lining up with TRBD1. The CDR3 spans 14 residues. Trimming removed 5 bases from V and 5 bases from J; junction bases left unmatched: 4. CDR3 bases: TGTGCCAGCAGTCGGGACAGGGGGGTTTATGGCTACACCTTC. This encodes CASSRDRGVYGYTF.

V and J are TRBV6-1 and TRBJ1-6; D gene ambiguous. The germline V gene encodes CDR1 MNHNS and CDR2 SASEGT. V was shortened by 0 bases and J by 6 bases, with 9 bases between the two germline ends. The CDR3 spans 15 residues. The CDR3 DNA follows: TGTGCCAGCAGTGAAGCGTGGGGTGGTAATTCACCCCTCCACTTT. This sequence encodes CASSEAWGGNSPLHF.

This clonotype was seen more than once but under ten times. This chain joins TRBV12-3 or TRBV12-4 and TRBJ1-6, with 10 bases aligning to TRBD1. Unmatched junction bases numbered 4, after V lost 4 bases and J lost 7 bases. The CDR3 sequence is 15 residues long. CDR3 residues: CASSSGQGMNSPLHF. Here the CDR3 DNA reads TGTGCCAGCAGTTCGGGACAGGGGATGAATTCACCCCTCCACTTT.

V is TRBV29-1 and J is TRBJ2-7; TRBD2 matches at 8 bases. Trimming cost V 4 bases and J 0 bases; bases outside gene matches: 5. The germline V gene has CDR1 SQVTM and CDR2 ANQGSEA. The CDR3 totals 14 residues. The CDR3 spells CSVVSGEFSYEQYF. CDR3 DNA: TGCAGCGTTGTTAGCGGGGAATTCTCCTACGAGCAGTACTTC.